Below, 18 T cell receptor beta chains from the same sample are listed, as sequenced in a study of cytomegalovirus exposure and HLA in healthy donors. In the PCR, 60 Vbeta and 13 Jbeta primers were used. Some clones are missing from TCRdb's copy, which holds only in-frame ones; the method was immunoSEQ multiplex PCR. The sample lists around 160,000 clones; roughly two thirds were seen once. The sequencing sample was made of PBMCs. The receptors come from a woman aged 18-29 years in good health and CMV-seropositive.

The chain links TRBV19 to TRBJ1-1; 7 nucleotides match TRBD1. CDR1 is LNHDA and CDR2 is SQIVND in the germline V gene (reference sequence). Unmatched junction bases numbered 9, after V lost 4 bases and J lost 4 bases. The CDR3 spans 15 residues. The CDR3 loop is CASSNTGVGITEAFF. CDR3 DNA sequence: TGTGCCAGTAGTAACACAGGGGTGGGTATCACTGAAGCTTTCTTT.

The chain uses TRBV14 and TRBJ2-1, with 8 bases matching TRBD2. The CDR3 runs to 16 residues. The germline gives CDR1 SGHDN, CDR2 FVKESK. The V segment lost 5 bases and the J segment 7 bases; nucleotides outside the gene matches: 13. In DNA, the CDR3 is TGTGCCAGCAGCTGGGGGGTAGCGGGGAATTTTAATGAGCAGTTCTTC. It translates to CASSWGVAGNFNEQFF.

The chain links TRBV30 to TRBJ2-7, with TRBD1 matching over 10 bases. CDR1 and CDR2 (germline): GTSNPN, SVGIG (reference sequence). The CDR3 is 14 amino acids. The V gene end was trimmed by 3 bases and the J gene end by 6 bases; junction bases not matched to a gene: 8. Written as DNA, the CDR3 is TGTGCCTGGAGCTTAGGGACAGGGGCTACCGAGCAGTACTTC. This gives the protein CAWSLGTGATEQYF.

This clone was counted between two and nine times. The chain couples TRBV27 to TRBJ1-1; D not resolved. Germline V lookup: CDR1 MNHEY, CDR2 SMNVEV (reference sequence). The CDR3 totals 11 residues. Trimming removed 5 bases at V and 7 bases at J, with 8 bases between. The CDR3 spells CASSLGDEAFF. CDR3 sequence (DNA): TGTGCCAGCAGTCTCGGGGATGAAGCTTTCTTT.

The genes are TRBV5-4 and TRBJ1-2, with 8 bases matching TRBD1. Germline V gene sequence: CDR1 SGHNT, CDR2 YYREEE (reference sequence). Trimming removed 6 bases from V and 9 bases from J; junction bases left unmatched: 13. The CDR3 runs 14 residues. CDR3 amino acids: CASTFQGAETRYTF. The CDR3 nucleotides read TGTGCCAGCACATTTCAGGGGGCCGAGACGCGCTACACCTTC.

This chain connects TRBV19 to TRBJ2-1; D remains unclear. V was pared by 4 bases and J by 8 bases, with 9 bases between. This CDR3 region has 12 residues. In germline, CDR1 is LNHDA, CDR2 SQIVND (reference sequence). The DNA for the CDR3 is TGTGCCAGTAGTAAGAGCTTGGATGAGCAGTTCTTC. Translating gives CASSKSLDEQFF.

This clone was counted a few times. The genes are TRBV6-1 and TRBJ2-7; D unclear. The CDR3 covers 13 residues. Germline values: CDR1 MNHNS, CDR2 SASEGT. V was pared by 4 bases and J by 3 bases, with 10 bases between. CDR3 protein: CASSAQVYYEQYF. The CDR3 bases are TGTGCCAGCAGTGCCCAGGTCTACTACGAGCAGTACTTC.

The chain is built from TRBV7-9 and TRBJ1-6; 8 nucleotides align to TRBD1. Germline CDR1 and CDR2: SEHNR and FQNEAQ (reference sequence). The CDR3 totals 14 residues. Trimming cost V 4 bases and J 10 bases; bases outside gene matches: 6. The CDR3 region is CASSSTDRGSPLHF. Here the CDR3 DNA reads TGTGCCAGCAGCTCGACAGACAGGGGATCACCCCTCCACTTT.

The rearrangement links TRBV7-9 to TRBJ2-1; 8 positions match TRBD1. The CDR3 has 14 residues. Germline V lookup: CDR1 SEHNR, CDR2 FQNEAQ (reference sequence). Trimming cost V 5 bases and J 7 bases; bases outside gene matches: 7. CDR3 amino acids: CASSAQGARNEQFF. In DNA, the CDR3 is TGTGCCAGCAGCGCGCAGGGGGCGCGGAATGAGCAGTTCTTC.

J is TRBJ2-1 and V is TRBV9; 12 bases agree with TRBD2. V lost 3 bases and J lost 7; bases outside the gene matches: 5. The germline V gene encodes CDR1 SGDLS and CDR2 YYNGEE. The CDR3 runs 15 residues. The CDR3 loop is CASSATSGSYNEQFF. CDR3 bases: TGTGCCAGCAGCGCGACTAGCGGGAGTTATAATGAGCAGTTCTTC.

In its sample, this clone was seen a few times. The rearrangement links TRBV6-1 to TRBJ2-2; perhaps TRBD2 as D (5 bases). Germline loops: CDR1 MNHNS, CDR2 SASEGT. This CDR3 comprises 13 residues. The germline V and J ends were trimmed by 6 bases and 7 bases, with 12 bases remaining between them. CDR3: CASRIIRGGELFF. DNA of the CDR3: TGTGCCAGCAGGATAATACGGGGCGGGGAGCTGTTTTTT.

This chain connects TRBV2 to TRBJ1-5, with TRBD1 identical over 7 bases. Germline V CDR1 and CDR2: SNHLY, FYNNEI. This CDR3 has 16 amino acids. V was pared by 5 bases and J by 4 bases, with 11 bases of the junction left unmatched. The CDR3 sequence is CASSYTGVALNQPQHF. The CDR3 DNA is TGTGCCAGCAGTTACACAGGGGTCGCCTTAAATCAGCCCCAGCATTTT.

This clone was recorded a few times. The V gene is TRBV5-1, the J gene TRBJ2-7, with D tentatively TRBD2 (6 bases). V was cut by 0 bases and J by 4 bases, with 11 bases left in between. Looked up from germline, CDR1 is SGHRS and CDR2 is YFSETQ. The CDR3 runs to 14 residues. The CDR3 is CASSLDGSGYEQYF. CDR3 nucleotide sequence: TGCGCCAGCAGCTTGGACGGGAGCGGGTACGAGCAGTACTTC.

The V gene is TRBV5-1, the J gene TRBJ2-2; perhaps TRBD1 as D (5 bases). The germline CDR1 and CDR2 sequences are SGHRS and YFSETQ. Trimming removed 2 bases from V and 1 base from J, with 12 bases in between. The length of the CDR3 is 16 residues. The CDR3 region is CASSFRMTENTGELFF. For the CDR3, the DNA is TGCGCCAGCAGCTTCCGAATGACAGAGAACACCGGGGAGCTGTTTTTT.

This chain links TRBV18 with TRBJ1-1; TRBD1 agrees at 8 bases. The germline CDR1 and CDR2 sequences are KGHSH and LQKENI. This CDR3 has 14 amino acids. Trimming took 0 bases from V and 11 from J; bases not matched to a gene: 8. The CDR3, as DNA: TGTGCCAGCTCACCACCCCGGGACAGGAAAGGGGCTTTCTTT. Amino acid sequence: CASSPPRDRKGAFF.

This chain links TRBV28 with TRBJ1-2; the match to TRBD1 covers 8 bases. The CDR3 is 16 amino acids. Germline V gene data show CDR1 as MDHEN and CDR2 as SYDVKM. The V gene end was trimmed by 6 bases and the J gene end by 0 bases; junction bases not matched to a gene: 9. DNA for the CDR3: TGTGCCAGCAGCGGGGACAGGACGACTTCTAACTATGGCTACACCTTC. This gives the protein CASSGDRTTSNYGYTF.

CDR3 region: CASSPQYQETQYF. DNA for the CDR3: TGTGCCAGCTCACCTCAGTACCAAGAGACCCAGTACTTC. The gene calls are TRBV18 and TRBJ2-5; D ambiguous. The ends were cut back, 3 bases at V and 0 bases at J, with 5 bases in the middle. The CDR3 runs 13 residues. Germline V CDR1 and CDR2: KGHSH, LQKENI.

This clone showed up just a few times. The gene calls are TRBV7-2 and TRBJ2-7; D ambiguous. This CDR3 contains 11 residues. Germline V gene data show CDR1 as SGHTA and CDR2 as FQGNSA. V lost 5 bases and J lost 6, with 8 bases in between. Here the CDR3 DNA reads TGTGCCAGCAGCCTCCCCGGCGAGCAGTACTTC. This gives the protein CASSLPGEQYF.